This T cell receptor (beta chain) came from a study of T cell changes during pregnancy in multiple sclerosis. Generated by immunoSEQ multiplex PCR, the TCRdb table keeps only in-frame clones and is missing some. The profile shows approximately 90,000 clones, 90% to 95% of them singletons. The sample was peripheral blood, taken in the third trimester of pregnancy. The receptor's source is a female donor with multiple sclerosis, enrolled in a pregnancy study.

This CDR3 is CASKRDRMNTEAFF. The CDR3, as DNA: TGTGCCAGTAAAAGGGACAGAATGAACACTGAAGCTTTCTTT. The chain uses TRBV19 and TRBJ1-1; TRBD1 matches at 7 bases. This CDR3 is 14 amino acids long. Germline loops: CDR1 LNHDA, CDR2 SQIVND (reference sequence). Trimming cost V 7 bases and J 0 bases; bases outside gene matches: 5.